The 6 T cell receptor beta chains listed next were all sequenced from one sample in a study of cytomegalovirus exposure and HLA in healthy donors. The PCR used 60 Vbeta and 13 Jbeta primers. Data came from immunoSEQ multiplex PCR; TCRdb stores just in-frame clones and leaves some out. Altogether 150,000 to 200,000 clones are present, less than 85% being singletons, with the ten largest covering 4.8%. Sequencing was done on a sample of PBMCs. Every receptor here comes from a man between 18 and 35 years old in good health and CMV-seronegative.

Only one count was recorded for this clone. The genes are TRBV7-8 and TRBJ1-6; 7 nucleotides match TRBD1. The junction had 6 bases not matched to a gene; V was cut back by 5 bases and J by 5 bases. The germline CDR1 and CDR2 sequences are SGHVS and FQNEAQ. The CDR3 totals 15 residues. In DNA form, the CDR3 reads TGTGCCAGCAGCCAACAGGGGTCGGATAATTCACCCCTCCACTTT. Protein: CASSQQGSDNSPLHF.

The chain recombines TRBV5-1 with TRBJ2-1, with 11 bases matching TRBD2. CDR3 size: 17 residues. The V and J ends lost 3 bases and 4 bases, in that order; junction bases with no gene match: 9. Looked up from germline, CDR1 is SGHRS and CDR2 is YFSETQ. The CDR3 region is CASSYTMGLAEYNEQFF. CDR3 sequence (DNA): TGCGCCAGCAGCTACACTATGGGACTAGCGGAATACAATGAGCAGTTCTTC.

Written as DNA, the CDR3 is TGTGCCAGCAGCGTAGAGCGGGGGGACACCGGGGAGCTGTTTTTT. Residues: CASSVERGDTGELFF. The chain is built from TRBV9 and TRBJ2-2; 9 nucleotides align to TRBD2. The germline CDR1 and CDR2 sequences are SGDLS and YYNGEE. The CDR3 length is 15 residues. V lost 0 bases, J lost 3 bases, and 0 bases stayed unmatched.

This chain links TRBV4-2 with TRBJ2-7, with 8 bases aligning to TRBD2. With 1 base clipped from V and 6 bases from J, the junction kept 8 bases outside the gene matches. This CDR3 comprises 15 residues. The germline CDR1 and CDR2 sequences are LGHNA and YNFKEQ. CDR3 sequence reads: CASSQGIAGSSEQYF. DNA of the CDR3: TGTGCCAGCAGCCAAGGTATAGCGGGGTCTAGCGAGCAGTACTTC.

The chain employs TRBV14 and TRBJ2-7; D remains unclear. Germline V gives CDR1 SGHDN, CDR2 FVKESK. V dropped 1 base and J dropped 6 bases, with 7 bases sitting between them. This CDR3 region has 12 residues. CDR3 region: CASSQAGFEQYF. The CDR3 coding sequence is TGTGCCAGCAGCCAAGCAGGCTTCGAGCAGTACTTC. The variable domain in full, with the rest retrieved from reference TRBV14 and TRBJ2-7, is EAGVTQFPSHSVIEKGQTVTLRCDPISGHDNLYWYRRVMGKEIKFLLHFVKESKQDESGMPNNRFLAERTGGTYSTLKVQPAELEDSGVYFCASSQAGFEQYFGPGTRLTVT.

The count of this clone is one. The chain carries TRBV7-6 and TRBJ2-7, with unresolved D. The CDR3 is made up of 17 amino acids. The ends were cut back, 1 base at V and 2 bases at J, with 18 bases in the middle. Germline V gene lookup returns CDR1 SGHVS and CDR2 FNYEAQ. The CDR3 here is CASSLVSDSPSAYEQYF. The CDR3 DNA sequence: TGTGCCAGCAGCTTAGTAAGTGATAGCCCCTCGGCCTACGAGCAGTACTTC.